This T cell receptor beta chain was recovered during a study of identical twins' blood T cells. Study as a whole: Twelve libraries, six alpha and six beta, gave 45 million to 50 million reads. General study findings and limits: Abundant TCRbeta CDR3s overlapped more between twins than with unrelated donors.

Turning to this clonotype: Its antigen remains unknown.

Germline values: CDR1 MNHNS, CDR2 SASEGT. The CDR3 extends over 12 amino acids. Trimming cost V 3 bases and J 3 bases, with 6 bases left between them. Libraries were made from RNA as TCR cDNA, using a modified protocol. One entry per CDR3 protein results from TCRdb running MiXCR on the 5' RACE reads. The data show a few hundred thousand distinct CDR3 sequences, under 30% seen once. The donors were healthy female monozygous twins, three pairs in total. The sequenced sample consisted of PBMCs. This receptor was obtained from a woman aged 18-49 years in good health. The rearrangement links TRBV6-1 to TRBJ2-7; D is uncertain. CDR3: CASSEYGYEQYF. The DNA for the CDR3 is TGTGCCAGCAGTGAGTACGGCTACGAGCAGTACTTC.